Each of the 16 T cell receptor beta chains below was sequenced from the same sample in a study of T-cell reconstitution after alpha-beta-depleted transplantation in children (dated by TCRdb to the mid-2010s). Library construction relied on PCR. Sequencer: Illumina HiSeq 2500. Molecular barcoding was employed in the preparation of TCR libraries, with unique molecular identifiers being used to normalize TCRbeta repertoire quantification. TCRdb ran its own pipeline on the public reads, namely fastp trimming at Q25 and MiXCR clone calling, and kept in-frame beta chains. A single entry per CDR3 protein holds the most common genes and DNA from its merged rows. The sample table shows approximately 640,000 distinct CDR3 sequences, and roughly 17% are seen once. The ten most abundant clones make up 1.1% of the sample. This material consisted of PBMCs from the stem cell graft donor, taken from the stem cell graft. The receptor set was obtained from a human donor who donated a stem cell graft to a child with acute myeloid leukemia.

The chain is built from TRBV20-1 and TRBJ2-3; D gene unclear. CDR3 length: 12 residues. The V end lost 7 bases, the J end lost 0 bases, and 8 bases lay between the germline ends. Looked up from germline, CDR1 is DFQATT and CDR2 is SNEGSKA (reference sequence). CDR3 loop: CSGRDSTDTQYF. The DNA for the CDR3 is TGCAGTGGTCGCGACAGCACAGATACGCAGTATTTT.

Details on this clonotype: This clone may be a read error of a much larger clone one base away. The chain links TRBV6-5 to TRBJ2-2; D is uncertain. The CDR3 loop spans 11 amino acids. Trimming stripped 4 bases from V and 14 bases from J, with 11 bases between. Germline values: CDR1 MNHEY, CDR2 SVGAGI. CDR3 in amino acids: CASSFSGYLFF. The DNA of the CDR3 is TGTGCCAGCAGTTTCTCCGGGTACCTGTTTTTT.

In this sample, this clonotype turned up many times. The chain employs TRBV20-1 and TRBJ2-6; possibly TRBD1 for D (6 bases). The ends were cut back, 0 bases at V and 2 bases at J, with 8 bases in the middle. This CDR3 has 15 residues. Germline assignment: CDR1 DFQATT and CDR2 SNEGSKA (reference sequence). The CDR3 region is CSARDEGAGANVLTF. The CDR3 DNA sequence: TGCAGTGCTAGAGATGAGGGGGCTGGGGCCAACGTCCTGACTTTC.

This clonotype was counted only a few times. In DNA form, the CDR3 reads TGTGCCAGCAGCTTAAGGGACAACCGGGAAGCTTTCTTT. Translation: CASSLRDNREAFF. The chain joins TRBV7-8 to TRBJ1-1; maybe TRBD1 (6 bases). This CDR3 region has 13 residues. Trimming took off 2 bases at V and 8 bases at J, with 12 bases between the two ends. CDR1 and CDR2 from the germline V gene are SGHVS and FQNEAQ.

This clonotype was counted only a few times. The CDR3 reads CASSLEFAGRQPQHF. CDR3 DNA: TGTGCCAGCAGCTTAGAATTTGCGGGACGTCAGCCCCAGCATTTT. This sequence joins TRBV7-2 and TRBJ1-5; the D gene is possibly TRBD1 (5 bases). Germline CDR1 SGHTA, CDR2 FQGNSA. Trimming took off 1 base at V and 6 bases at J, with 13 bases between the two ends. CDR3 length equals 15 residues.

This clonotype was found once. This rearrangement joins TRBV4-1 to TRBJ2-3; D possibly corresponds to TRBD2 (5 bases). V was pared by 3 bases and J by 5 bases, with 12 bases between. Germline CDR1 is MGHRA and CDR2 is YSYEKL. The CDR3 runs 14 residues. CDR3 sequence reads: CASSHPDREDTQYF. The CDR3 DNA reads TGCGCCAGCAGCCATCCCGACCGGGAAGATACGCAGTATTTT.

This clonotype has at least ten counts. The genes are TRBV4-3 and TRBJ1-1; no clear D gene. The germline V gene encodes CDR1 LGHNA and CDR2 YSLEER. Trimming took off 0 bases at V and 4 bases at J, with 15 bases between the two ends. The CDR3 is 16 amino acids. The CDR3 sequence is CASSQEVGRSGTEAFF. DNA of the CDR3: TGCGCCAGCAGCCAAGAGGTAGGGCGATCTGGCACTGAAGCTTTCTTT.

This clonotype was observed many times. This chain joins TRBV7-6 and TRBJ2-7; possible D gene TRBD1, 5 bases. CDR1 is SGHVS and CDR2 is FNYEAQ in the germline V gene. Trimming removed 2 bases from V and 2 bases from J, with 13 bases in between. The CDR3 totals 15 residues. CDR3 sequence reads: CASSLLSQGTYEQYF. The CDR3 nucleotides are TGTGCCAGCAGCTTATTATCGCAGGGCACCTACGAGCAGTACTTC.

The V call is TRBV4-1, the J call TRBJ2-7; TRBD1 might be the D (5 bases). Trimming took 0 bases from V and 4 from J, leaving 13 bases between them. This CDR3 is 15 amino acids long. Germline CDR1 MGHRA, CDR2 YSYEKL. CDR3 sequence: CASSQDLDRIYEQYV. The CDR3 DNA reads TGCGCCAGCAGCCAAGATCTCGACAGAATTTACGAGCAGTACGTC.

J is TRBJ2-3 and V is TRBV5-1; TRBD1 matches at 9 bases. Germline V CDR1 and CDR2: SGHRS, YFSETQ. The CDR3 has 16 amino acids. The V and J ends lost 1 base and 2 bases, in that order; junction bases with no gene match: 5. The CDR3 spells CASSLPGTGHTDTQYF. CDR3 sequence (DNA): TGCGCCAGCAGCTTGCCGGGGACAGGGCACACAGATACGCAGTATTTT.

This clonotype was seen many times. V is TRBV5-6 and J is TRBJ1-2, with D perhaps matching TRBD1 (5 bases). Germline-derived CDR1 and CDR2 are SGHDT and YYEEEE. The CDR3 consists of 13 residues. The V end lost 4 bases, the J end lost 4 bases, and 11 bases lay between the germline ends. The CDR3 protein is CASSRGTAYGYTF. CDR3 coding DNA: TGTGCCAGCAGCCGGGGGACGGCCTATGGCTACACCTTC.

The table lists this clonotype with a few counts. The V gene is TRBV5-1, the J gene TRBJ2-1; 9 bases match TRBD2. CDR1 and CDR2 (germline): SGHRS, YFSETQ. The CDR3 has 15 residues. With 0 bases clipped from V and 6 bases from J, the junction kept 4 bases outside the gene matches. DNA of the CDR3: TGCGCCAGCAGCTTGGTTAGCGGGGGTACCAATGAGCAGTTCTTC. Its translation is CASSLVSGGTNEQFF.

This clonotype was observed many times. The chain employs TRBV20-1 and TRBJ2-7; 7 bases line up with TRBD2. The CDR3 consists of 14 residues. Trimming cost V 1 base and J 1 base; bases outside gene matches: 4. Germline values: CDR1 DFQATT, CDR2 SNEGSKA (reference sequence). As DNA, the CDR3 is TGCAGTGCTAGAGCGGGGGGTCTATCCTACGAGCAGTACGTC. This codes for CSARAGGLSYEQYV.

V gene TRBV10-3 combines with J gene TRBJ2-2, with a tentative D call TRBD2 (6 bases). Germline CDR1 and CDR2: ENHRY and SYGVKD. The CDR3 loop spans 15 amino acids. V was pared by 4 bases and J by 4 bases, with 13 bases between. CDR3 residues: CAISAAGSTTGELFF. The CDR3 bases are TGTGCCATCAGTGCGGCGGGGTCTACCACCGGGGAGCTGTTTTTT.

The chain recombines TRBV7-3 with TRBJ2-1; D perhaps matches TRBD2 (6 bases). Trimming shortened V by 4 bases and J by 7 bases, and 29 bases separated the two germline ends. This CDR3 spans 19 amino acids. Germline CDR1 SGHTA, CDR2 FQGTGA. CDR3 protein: CASSSTVAGWGRSLNEQFF. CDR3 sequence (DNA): TGTGCCAGCAGCTCGACAGTAGCAGGATGGGGGAGGTCTCTTAATGAGCAGTTCTTC.

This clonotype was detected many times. In DNA, the CDR3 is TGCAGTGCTTTATCACTAGCGGGGGGGTTCAATGAGCAGTTCTTC. Translating it yields CSALSLAGGFNEQFF. The gene calls are TRBV20-1 and TRBJ2-1; 13 bases map to TRBD2. The CDR3 is 15 amino acids. Germline V gene data show CDR1 as DFQATT and CDR2 as SNEGSKA (reference sequence). V trimming: 5 bases; J trimming: 6 bases; junction bases outside the gene matches: 7.